The 31 T cell receptor beta chains given below trace back to one sample, sequenced in a study of early T cells in non-severe SARS-CoV-2 infection. In TCRdb, the 5' RACE reads were re-called with MiXCR into one record per CDR3 protein. The repertoire has under 95,000 distinct CDR3 sequences, 10% to 15% of them found once; the top ten carry roughly 3.1%. The material sequenced was whole blood. The source is an adult who was a healthcare worker with PCR-confirmed SARS-CoV-2 infection or an uninfected control (not recorded which).

The table lists this clonotype with many counts. DNA for the CDR3: TGTGCCAGCAGTTACAATAGCAATCAGCCCCAGCATTTT. Encoded protein: CASSYNSNQPQHF. V is TRBV6-2 or TRBV6-3 and J is TRBJ1-5; D not certain. The germline V gene encodes CDR1 MNHEY and CDR2 SVGEGT. The CDR3 runs 13 residues. Trimming cost V 2 bases and J 0 bases, with 2 bases left between them.

This clonotype was found a few times. This rearrangement joins TRBV7-2 to TRBJ2-1, with TRBD2 as a possible D gene (6 bases). Trimming left V 2 bases short and J 7 bases short, with 15 bases between. The CDR3 runs to 15 residues. The V gene's germline CDR1 is SGHTA and CDR2 FQGNSA. CDR3 sequence (DNA): TGTGCCAGCAGCTTAACGCCCGGGGGTCCAAATGAGCAGTTCTTC. This encodes CASSLTPGGPNEQFF.

The V and J genes are TRBV6-4 and TRBJ2-3; D may match TRBD1 or TRBD2 (5 bases each). With 3 bases removed from V and 6 bases from J, the gap between germline ends came to 16 bases. CDR3 size: 15 residues. Germline loops: CDR1 MRHNA, CDR2 SNTAGT. The CDR3 DNA reads as TGTGCCAGCAGTGAGGGGGTCTGGCCGAGGGATACGCAGTATTTT. It codes for CASSEGVWPRDTQYF.

This clonotype was recorded many times. V gene TRBV7-3 combines with J gene TRBJ2-3; 7 bases align to TRBD1. The CDR3 is 14 amino acids. Germline V gene lookup returns CDR1 SGHTA and CDR2 FQGTGA. V gave up 5 bases and J gave up 2 bases; unmatched junction bases: 4. CDR3 bases: TGTGCCAGCAGCCGGGACAGAACCACAGATACGCAGTATTTT. Translated, it gives CASSRDRTTDTQYF.

This clonotype was picked up many times. V is TRBV7-8 and J is TRBJ2-5; 7 bases match TRBD2. The CDR3 is made up of 14 amino acids. Germline trimming cut 5 bases from V and 5 bases from J; bases unmatched to any gene: 8. The germline gives CDR1 SGHVS, CDR2 FQNEAQ. CDR3 nucleotide sequence: TGTGCCAGCAGCCTTCCCGGGGGGTTTGAGACCCAGTACTTC. This codes for CASSLPGGFETQYF.

This clonotype was observed many times. The chain joins TRBV28 to TRBJ2-5, with D possibly TRBD2 on 6 matching bases. Germline V lookup: CDR1 MDHEN, CDR2 SYDVKM. The CDR3 spans 14 residues. Trimming stripped 3 bases from V and 3 bases from J, with 11 bases between. The CDR3 is CASSFVAVKETQYF. Here the CDR3 DNA reads TGTGCCAGCAGTTTTGTAGCGGTTAAAGAGACCCAGTACTTC.

The gene calls are TRBV7-9 and TRBJ2-2, with 8 positions matching TRBD2. The germline gives CDR1 SEHNR, CDR2 FQNEAQ (reference sequence). V gave up 8 bases and J gave up 7 bases; unmatched junction bases: 9. This CDR3 has 14 residues. The CDR3 loop is CASCDGGVSGELFF. CDR3 in DNA: TGTGCCAGCTGCGACGGGGGGGTCAGCGGGGAGCTGTTTTTT.

The genes are TRBV28 and TRBJ2-7; TRBD1 matches at 10 bases. The CDR3 totals 14 residues. Unmatched junction bases numbered 3, after V lost 6 bases and J lost 1 base. Germline CDR1 MDHEN, CDR2 SYDVKM. This CDR3 reads CASRGQGRSYEQYF. In DNA form, the CDR3 reads TGTGCCAGCAGGGGACAGGGGCGGTCCTACGAGCAGTACTTC.

Many counts were recorded for this clonotype. The J gene is TRBJ2-7, the V gene TRBV28; TRBD1 matches at 9 bases. From germline, CDR1 is MDHEN and CDR2 SYDVKM. Trimming took 6 bases from V and 7 from J; bases not matched to a gene: 13. The CDR3 covers 15 residues. The CDR3 DNA follows: TGTGCCAGCAGAGGCCCGGGACAGGGCCGGGGGGAGCAGTACTTC. Protein sequence: CASRGPGQGRGEQYF. The whole variable domain, filled in from reference TRBV28 and TRBJ2-7, reads DVKVTQSSRYLVKRTGEKVFLECVQDMDHENMFWYRQDPGLGLRLIYFSYDVKMKEKGDIPEGYSVSREKKERFSLILESASTNQTSMYLCASRGPGQGRGEQYFGPGTRLTVT.

On this clonotype: At one end the junction does not follow the germline gene, possibly because of a read error. V gene TRBV20-1 combines with J gene TRBJ2-1; 11 bases fit TRBD2. The CDR3 has 17 amino acids. Germline lookup yields CDR1 DFQATT and CDR2 SNEGSKA (reference sequence). The CDR3 nucleotides are TGCAGTGCTAGAGATAGAACTAGCGGGAGCTCCTACAATGAGCAGTCCTTC. It specifies CSARDRTSGSSYNEQSF.

This clonotype was recorded a few times. The chain recombines TRBV27 with TRBJ2-7; D is uncertain. Germline loops: CDR1 MNHEY, CDR2 SMNVEV (reference sequence). Trimming cost V 2 bases and J 3 bases, with 11 bases left between them. CDR3 size: 14 residues. The CDR3 sequence is CASSLLPGFYEQYF. CDR3 DNA: TGTGCCAGCAGTTTACTACCGGGTTTCTACGAGCAGTACTTC.

This clonotype was seen a few times. The genes are TRBV6-6 and TRBJ2-5, with a tentative D call TRBD2 (6 bases). Trimming took 5 bases from V and 2 from J, leaving 12 bases between them. Germline CDR1 reads MNHNY; CDR2 reads SVGAGI (reference sequence). The CDR3 has 14 amino acids. The CDR3 coding sequence is TGTGCCAGCAGTCTGGGACTGGCACAAGAGACCCAGTACTTC. This gives the protein CASSLGLAQETQYF.

The rearrangement joins TRBV12-3 or TRBV12-4 to TRBJ1-2; D gene uncertain. The CDR3 contains 13 residues. Trimming stripped 6 bases from V and 5 bases from J, with 13 bases between. The CDR3 reads CASSGARVYGYTF. The CDR3 nucleotides are TGTGCCAGCAGCGGAGCCCGAGTTTATGGCTACACCTTC.

This clonotype was seen a few times. The chain carries TRBV18 and TRBJ2-7; maybe TRBD1 (6 bases). CDR3 length equals 13 residues. The V end was cut by 3 bases, the J end by 5 bases, with 11 bases between. CDR1 and CDR2 from the germline V gene are KGHSH and LQKENI. The CDR3: CASSPAGAHEQYF. The CDR3 DNA sequence: TGTGCCAGCTCACCGGCAGGGGCCCACGAGCAGTACTTC.

This clonotype was detected a few times. This chain links TRBV29-1 with TRBJ2-1; 14 nucleotides match TRBD2. Germline lookup yields CDR1 SQVTM and CDR2 ANQGSEA. V was clipped by 4 bases and J by 4 bases; unmatched bases: 9. This CDR3 has 17 residues. CDR3 amino acids: CSVGTSGRPLIYNEQFF. CDR3 nucleotide sequence: TGCAGCGTTGGGACTAGCGGGAGGCCCCTGATTTACAATGAGCAGTTCTTC.

The chain joins TRBV6-1 to TRBJ1-1; no definite D call. V was trimmed by 4 bases and J by 1 base, leaving 10 bases between them. The CDR3 is made up of 14 amino acids. Germline V CDR1 and CDR2: MNHNS, SASEGT. CDR3 nucleotides: TGTGCCAGCAGTGCCACTGTAAGGAACACTGAAGCTTTCTTT. It translates to CASSATVRNTEAFF.

The rearrangement joins TRBV29-1 to TRBJ1-3, with no clear D. Germline V lookup: CDR1 SQVTM, CDR2 ANQGSEA. The CDR3 contains 13 residues. V was pared by 5 bases and J by 0 bases, with 8 bases between. CDR3 sequence (DNA): TGCAGCGTTCAGAGAGGCTCTGGAAACACCATATATTTT. It yields the protein CSVQRGSGNTIYF. The entire variable domain, with the rest obtained from reference TRBV29-1 and TRBJ1-3, is as follows: SAVISQKPSRDICQRGTSLTIQCQVDSQVTMMFWYRQQPGQSLTLIATANQGSEATYESGFVIDKFPISRPNLTFSTLTVSNMSPEDSSIYLCSVQRGSGNTIYFGEGSWLTVV.

There are a few counts of this clonotype. The chain joins TRBV15 to TRBJ2-3; D may match TRBD1 or TRBD2 (6 bases each). The CDR3 extends over 15 amino acids. Germline lookup yields CDR1 LNHNV and CDR2 YYDKDF (reference sequence). Trimming pared 1 base from V and 2 bases from J, leaving 10 bases between. The CDR3 protein is CATSRAPGATDTQYF. The DNA of the CDR3 is TGTGCCACCAGCAGAGCTCCGGGGGCCACAGATACGCAGTATTTT.

This clonotype was counted only a few times. Here the CDR3 reads CSARDRGRWGSPLHF. The CDR3 DNA reads TGCAGTGCGCGGGACAGGGGGCGATGGGGTTCACCCCTCCACTTT. The chain couples TRBV20-1 to TRBJ1-6, with 12 bases aligning to TRBD1. Per the germline V gene, CDR1 is DFQATT and CDR2 is SNEGSKA (reference sequence). This CDR3 comprises 15 residues. The ends lost 6 bases at V and 9 bases at J; junction bases unmatched: 9.

The table lists this clonotype with many counts. V is TRBV6-2 or TRBV6-3 and J is TRBJ1-5; no clear D. Germline CDR1 is MNHEY and CDR2 is SVGEGT. Trimming shortened V by 6 bases and J by 2 bases, and 11 bases separated the two germline ends. This CDR3 comprises 14 residues. The CDR3 coding sequence is TGTGCCAGCAGCCCCGGCGGGGGCAATCAGCCCCAGCATTTT. Its protein is CASSPGGGNQPQHF.

The CDR3, as DNA: TGTGCCATCAGTGATCCGACAGATATATACGAGCAGTACTTC. It yields the protein CAISDPTDIYEQYF. J is TRBJ2-7 and V is TRBV10-3; possibly TRBD1 for D (5 bases). The CDR3 has 14 residues. Germline V gives CDR1 ENHRY, CDR2 SYGVKD. Trimming took off 3 bases at V and 4 bases at J, with 13 bases between the two ends.

There are a few counts of this clonotype. V is TRBV30 and J is TRBJ1-1; the D is unclear. The CDR3 is 13 amino acids. CDR1 and CDR2 (germline): GTSNPN, SVGIG (reference sequence). Trimming removed 0 bases from V and 0 bases from J, with 5 bases in between. The DNA for the CDR3 is TGTGCCTGGAGTGTAGGAGTGAACACTGAAGCTTTCTTT. Its translation: CAWSVGVNTEAFF.

The genes are TRBV20-1 and TRBJ2-3, with D perhaps TRBD1 (5 bases). Germline V gives CDR1 DFQATT, CDR2 SNEGSKA (reference sequence). Trimming removed 4 bases at V and 2 bases at J, with 7 bases between. This CDR3 has 12 amino acids. CDR3 nucleotide sequence: TGCAGTGCTATGACAGACACAGATACGCAGTATTTT. It yields the protein CSAMTDTDTQYF.

A few counts support this clonotype. The chain employs TRBV5-1 and TRBJ2-5, with D possibly being TRBD1 (6 bases). V lost 4 bases and J lost 4, with 11 bases in between. CDR1 SGHRS and CDR2 YFSETQ come from the germline V gene. The CDR3 contains 13 residues. CDR3 region: CASSLGQLETQYF. The CDR3 DNA reads TGCGCCAGCAGCCTAGGACAGCTAGAGACCCAGTACTTC. Variable domain in full (rest from reference TRBV5-1 and TRBJ2-5): KAGVTQTPRYLIKTRGQQVTLSCSPISGHRSVSWYQQTPGQGLQFLFEYFSETQRNKGNFPGRFSGRQFSNSRSEMNVSTLELGDSALYLCASSLGQLETQYFGPGTRLLVL.

This clonotype appeared many times. The chain employs TRBV6-1 and TRBJ2-2, with TRBD2 identical over 10 bases. CDR1 is MNHNS, CDR2 SASEGT, per germline. After removal of 6 bases from V and 0 bases from J, the junction contained 1 base not matched to a gene. This CDR3 comprises 15 residues. The CDR3 region is CASSGLAANTGELFF. CDR3 sequence (DNA): TGTGCCAGCAGCGGACTAGCGGCGAACACCGGGGAGCTGTTTTTT.

The chain links TRBV7-2 to TRBJ2-1, with TRBD2 identical over 8 bases. Losses at the gene ends were 2 bases for V and 5 bases for J; bases not matched to a gene: 5. The length of the CDR3 is 15 residues. The V gene's germline CDR1 is SGHTA and CDR2 FQGNSA. CDR3 sequence (DNA): TGTGCCAGCAGCTTAAAAACTAGCGGACACAATGAGCAGTTCTTC. Translated, it gives CASSLKTSGHNEQFF.

The V and J genes are TRBV29-1 and TRBJ2-3; 9 nucleotides align to TRBD1. The J segment lost 7 bases and the V segment lost 4 bases, leaving 12 bases of the junction unmatched. This CDR3 is built from 15 residues. From germline, CDR1 is SQVTM and CDR2 ANQGSEA. The CDR3 bases are TGCAGCGTTGTGCCAGGGGACAGGGAGCATCATACGCAGTATTTT. It is translated as CSVVPGDREHHTQYF.

This sequence joins TRBV21-1 and TRBJ2-1; the table's D call, TRBD2, has no DNA check behind it. TRBV21-1 is deemed a pseudogene. This CDR3 spans 16 amino acids. CDR3 sequence reads: CASSPTRGGGPQEQFF. The CDR3, as DNA: TGTGCCAGCAGCCCTACCAGGGGGGGAGGGCCCCAGGAGCAGTTCTTC.

This clonotype appeared a single time. The chain has TRBV30 and TRBJ1-1, with 10 bases identical to TRBD1. The length of the CDR3 is 15 residues. CDR1 is GTSNPN, CDR2 SVGIG, per germline (reference sequence). V shed 4 bases, J shed 5 bases, and the junction held 10 bases outside the gene matches. CDR3 sequence (DNA): TGTGCCTGGACAGAGACAGGGGGCGCGGATACTGAAGCTTTCTTT. Protein product: CAWTETGGADTEAFF.

Many counts were recorded for this clonotype. V usage is TRBV4-2 and J usage is TRBJ2-7; 7 bases map to TRBD2. Germline values: CDR1 LGHNA, CDR2 YNFKEQ. The CDR3 contains 18 residues. V lost 2 bases to trimming and J lost 0 bases; unmatched junction nucleotides: 13. The CDR3 nucleotides are TGTGCCAGCAGCCAAAATTTCCTCAGCGGGGCAAGCTCCTACGAGCAGTACTTC. This gives the protein CASSQNFLSGASSYEQYF.

This clonotype showed up many times. The J gene is TRBJ1-1, the V gene TRBV28; 9 nucleotides align to TRBD1. Per the germline V gene, CDR1 is MDHEN and CDR2 is SYDVKM. This CDR3 is built from 14 residues. With V trimmed by 5 bases and J by 5 bases, 6 bases remained unmatched. The CDR3 DNA reads TGTGCCAGCAGTCCGGGGACAGGGCATACTGAAGCTTTCTTT. It encodes CASSPGTGHTEAFF.